This entry lists 25 T cell receptor beta chains sequenced from one sample in a study of blood T cell repertoires in COVID-19. TCRdb's table, derived via immunoSEQ multiplex PCR, lists solely in-frame clones and lacks some. Seen here are about 410,000 clones, 89% observed once, and the top ten hold roughly 1.6%. The source material was peripheral blood. The receptors shown here come from a middle-aged woman with COVID-19, enrolled during active disease.

This rearrangement joins TRBV27 to TRBJ1-2; D ambiguous. Germline CDR1 is MNHEY and CDR2 is SMNVEV (reference sequence). The CDR3 is 15 amino acids. Trimming pared 2 bases from V and 4 bases from J, leaving 14 bases between. CDR3 sequence: CASSLGGNSVYGYTF. CDR3 bases: TGTGCCAGCAGTTTAGGCGGGAACTCGGTCTATGGCTACACCTTC.

The rearrangement links TRBV7-2 to TRBJ1-3; 7 bases agree with TRBD1. The CDR3 runs to 15 residues. The ends lost 5 bases at V and 0 bases at J; junction bases unmatched: 4. The germline gives CDR1 SGHTA, CDR2 FQGNSA. CDR3 nucleotides: TGTGCCAGCAGCGAGCAGGGGGGCTCTGGAAACACCATATATTTT. Amino acid sequence: CASSEQGGSGNTIYF. Based on the CDR3 plus reference TRBV7-2 and TRBJ1-3, the full variable domain is GAGVSQSPSNKVTEKGKDVELRCDPISGHTALYWYRQSLGQGLEFLIYFQGNSAPDKSGLPSDRFSAERTGGSVSTLTIQRTQQEDSAVYLCASSEQGGSGNTIYFGEGSWLTVV.

This chain connects TRBV12-3 or TRBV12-4 to TRBJ1-4, with a weak D call TRBD1 (5 bases). With 3 bases removed from V and 8 bases from J, the gap between germline ends came to 7 bases. This CDR3 spans 12 amino acids. The CDR3 region is CASSFGGEKLFF. The CDR3 DNA follows: TGTGCCAGCAGTTTCGGGGGGGAAAAACTGTTTTTT.

This clone showed up just a few times. The gene calls are TRBV7-6 and TRBJ2-4; TRBD2 agrees at 7 bases. V was pared by 4 bases and J by 6 bases, with 9 bases of the junction left unmatched. The CDR3 loop spans 15 amino acids. The V gene's germline CDR1 is SGHVS and CDR2 FNYEAQ. CDR3 nucleotide sequence: TGTGCCAGCAGCTCTTCCCCAGGGAGGGCAAACATTCAGTACTTC. It translates to CASSSSPGRANIQYF.

This clone has only a few counts. The V gene is TRBV28, the J gene TRBJ2-7; possible D gene TRBD1, 6 bases. V was trimmed by 3 bases and J by 2 bases, leaving 14 bases between them. Germline values: CDR1 MDHEN, CDR2 SYDVKM. CDR3 length: 15 residues. CDR3 protein: CASSLDARGPYEQYF. The CDR3 DNA sequence: TGTGCCAGCAGTTTGGACGCCAGGGGTCCCTACGAGCAGTACTTC.

This rearrangement joins TRBV10-3 to TRBJ1-1; no reliable D call. The CDR3 has 15 residues. The V gene's germline CDR1 is ENHRY and CDR2 SYGVKD. The V end lost 6 bases, the J end lost 0 bases, and 14 bases lay between the germline ends. The CDR3: CAISNQQKVNTEAFF. The DNA for the CDR3 is TGTGCCATCAGCAATCAACAGAAAGTGAACACTGAAGCTTTCTTT.

The chain employs TRBV5-1 and TRBJ2-3; TRBD2 aligns across 8 bases. CDR1 and CDR2 (germline): SGHRS, YFSETQ. J gave up 7 bases and V 4 bases, and 8 bases lay outside the gene matches. This CDR3 has 14 amino acids. CDR3 DNA: TGCGCCAGCAGCGGCGCGGGGGGAACCAATACGCAGTATTTT. Translated: CASSGAGGTNTQYF. The full variable domain, rest sourced from reference TRBV5-1 and TRBJ2-3, is KAGVTQTPRYLIKTRGQQVTLSCSPISGHRSVSWYQQTPGQGLQFLFEYFSETQRNKGNFPGRFSGRQFSNSRSEMNVSTLELGDSALYLCASSGAGGTNTQYFGPGTRLTVL.

The chain uses TRBV18 and TRBJ2-1; 11 positions agree with TRBD2. CDR3 length equals 16 residues. Germline V gives CDR1 KGHSH, CDR2 LQKENI. J lost 8 bases, V lost 2 bases, and 8 bases had no gene match. The CDR3 loop is CASSPSLAGGGDEQFF. CDR3 nucleotide sequence: TGTGCCAGCTCACCAAGCCTAGCGGGAGGCGGCGATGAGCAGTTCTTC.

This clone appeared many times. The chain uses TRBV6-6 and TRBJ2-7; a possible D gene is TRBD2 (6 bases). Trimming left V 6 bases short and J 5 bases short, with 14 bases between. Germline loops: CDR1 MNHNY, CDR2 SVGAGI (reference sequence). This CDR3 region has 13 residues. The CDR3 loop reads CASREGFGDEQYF. CDR3 bases: TGTGCCAGCAGGGAGGGATTCGGGGACGAGCAGTACTTC.

This chain uses TRBV28 with TRBJ1-1, with TRBD1 matching over 7 bases. CDR1 and CDR2 (germline): MDHEN, SYDVKM. This CDR3 contains 13 residues. Trimming cost V 8 bases and J 1 base; bases outside gene matches: 4. The CDR3 reads CASGDRQNTEAFF. CDR3 sequence (DNA): TGTGCCAGCGGGGACAGACAGAACACTGAAGCTTTCTTT. Based on the CDR3 plus reference TRBV28 and TRBJ1-1, the full variable domain is DVKVTQSSRYLVKRTGEKVFLECVQDMDHENMFWYRQDPGLGLRLIYFSYDVKMKEKGDIPEGYSVSREKKERFSLILESASTNQTSMYLCASGDRQNTEAFFGQGTRLTVV.

This sequence joins TRBV5-1 and TRBJ2-3, with 7 nucleotides matching TRBD1. CDR1 and CDR2 from the germline V gene are SGHRS and YFSETQ. Unmatched junction bases numbered 11, after V lost 4 bases and J lost 3 bases. The length of the CDR3 is 16 residues. The CDR3 DNA reads as TGCGCCAGCAGCCGTCTCGGGACAGTTGGGACAGATACGCAGTATTTT. It is translated as CASSRLGTVGTDTQYF.

This chain connects TRBV28 to TRBJ2-3; tentatively, D is TRBD2 (5 bases). The V end lost 5 bases, the J end lost 3 bases, and 9 bases lay between the germline ends. The CDR3 has 13 amino acids. Germline V CDR1 and CDR2: MDHEN, SYDVKM. This CDR3 reads CASSPRGTDTQYF. CDR3 nucleotide sequence: TGTGCCAGCAGTCCCCGCGGGACAGATACGCAGTATTTT.

The V and J genes are TRBV7-9 and TRBJ1-3; 9 bases are a match to TRBD1. Germline CDR1 reads SEHNR; CDR2 reads FQNEAQ (reference sequence). The CDR3 has 17 residues. The J segment lost 3 bases and the V segment lost 3 bases, leaving 9 bases of the junction unmatched. Here the CDR3 reads CASSFTPGTGYGNTIYF. The DNA of the CDR3 is TGTGCCAGCAGCTTCACTCCCGGGACAGGGTATGGAAACACCATATATTTT.

V gene TRBV28 combines with J gene TRBJ2-1, with 8 bases matching TRBD1. Germline-derived CDR1 and CDR2 are MDHEN and SYDVKM. V shed 8 bases and J 7 bases; nucleotides not matched to a gene: 7. The CDR3 sequence is 13 residues long. DNA for the CDR3: TGTGCCAGCTGGGACCGGACAGGGAATGAGCAGTTCTTC. This gives the protein CASWDRTGNEQFF.

The gene calls are TRBV27 and TRBJ2-5, with D possibly matching TRBD2 (6 bases). The CDR3 contains 14 residues. Germline V gene sequence: CDR1 MNHEY, CDR2 SMNVEV (reference sequence). The V and J ends lost 4 bases and 5 bases respectively, with 14 bases between them. CDR3 residues: CASSSGLPTETQYF. DNA of the CDR3: TGTGCCAGCAGTTCGGGACTTCCGACGGAGACCCAGTACTTC.

This sequence joins TRBV19 and TRBJ2-2, with 7 bases that match TRBD2. J was trimmed by 7 bases and V by 3 bases; bases with no gene match: 5. The CDR3 runs to 14 residues. Germline assignment: CDR1 LNHDA and CDR2 SQIVND (reference sequence). CDR3 bases: TGTGCCAGTAGTATGCCTAGGGAGGGCGGGGAGCTGTTTTTT. Translation gives CASSMPREGGELFF. Full variable domain (outside the CDR3, taken from reference TRBV19 and TRBJ2-2): DGGITQSPKYLFRKEGQNVTLSCEQNLNHDAMYWYRQDPGQGLRLIYYSQIVNDFQKGDIAEGYSVSREKKESFPLTVTSAQKNPTAFYLCASSMPREGGELFFGEGSRLTVL.

V usage is TRBV28 and J usage is TRBJ2-7; D remains ambiguous. The CDR3 consists of 13 residues. Trimming removed 8 bases from V and 4 bases from J, with 15 bases in between. Germline CDR1 MDHEN, CDR2 SYDVKM. The CDR3 nucleotides are TGTGCCAGCTCAGTCTTCCCCGCATACGAGCAGTACTTC. The encoded protein is CASSVFPAYEQYF.

The chain employs TRBV7-3 and TRBJ2-1; 8 bases map to TRBD1. The CDR3 totals 17 residues. Germline V gives CDR1 SGHTA, CDR2 FQGTGA. The V segment lost 5 bases and the J segment 4 bases; nucleotides outside the gene matches: 13. CDR3 bases: TGTGCCAGCAGCGCCTTAGGCAGGGGGCTAGGGTACAATGAGCAGTTCTTC. Translated: CASSALGRGLGYNEQFF.

This clone was seen a single time. This chain joins TRBV18 and TRBJ2-3; D possibly corresponds to TRBD1 (5 bases). CDR3 size: 15 residues. Trimming removed 2 bases from V and 1 base from J, with 10 bases in between. The germline V gene encodes CDR1 KGHSH and CDR2 LQKENI. CDR3 sequence: CASSPKGAGTDTQYF. CDR3 in DNA: TGTGCCAGCTCACCAAAAGGGGCGGGCACAGATACGCAGTATTTT.

The chain couples TRBV7-3 to TRBJ2-5; TRBD1 aligns across 10 bases. The CDR3 is 13 residues long. The junction had 1 base not matched to a gene; V was cut back by 5 bases and J by 4 bases. Germline lookup yields CDR1 SGHTA and CDR2 FQGTGA. The CDR3 sequence: CASSRTGGETQYF. The CDR3 DNA reads as TGTGCCAGCAGCCGGACAGGGGGAGAGACCCAGTACTTC.

The chain has TRBV28 and TRBJ1-2, with 7 bases identical to TRBD1. Germline values: CDR1 MDHEN, CDR2 SYDVKM. The CDR3 consists of 15 residues. V shed 5 bases, J shed 5 bases, and the junction held 11 bases outside the gene matches. This chain's CDR3 is CASSPSDRVGYGYTF. The CDR3, as DNA: TGTGCCAGCAGTCCATCCGACAGGGTAGGATATGGCTACACCTTC.

The chain recombines TRBV5-1 with TRBJ1-4; 7 nucleotides agree with TRBD1. Per germline, CDR1 SGHRS and CDR2 YFSETQ. Germline trimming cut 1 base from V and 8 bases from J; bases unmatched to any gene: 11. This CDR3 is 16 amino acids long. CDR3 residues: CASSLTGGTVGEKLFF. In DNA, the CDR3 is TGCGCCAGCAGCTTGACAGGCGGGACAGTCGGAGAAAAACTGTTTTTT.

This clone was seen once. V gene TRBV21-1 combines with J gene TRBJ1-5. TRBV21-1 is designated a pseudogene. This CDR3 has 10 amino acids. The CDR3 protein is CATPREPQHF. The CDR3 nucleotides read TGTGCCACCCCGCGGGAGCCCCAGCATTTT.

This chain links TRBV25-1 with TRBJ2-7, with 8 bases identical to TRBD1. There are 14 residues in the CDR3. Trimming removed 8 bases from V and 2 bases from J; junction bases left unmatched: 8. Germline V CDR1 and CDR2: MGHDK, SYGVNS. The CDR3 spells CASDPGQVPYEQYF. CDR3 DNA: TGTGCCAGCGATCCGGGACAGGTGCCCTACGAGCAGTACTTC.

V and J are TRBV30 and TRBJ2-1, with D perhaps matching TRBD2 (6 bases). The V gene lost 3 bases and the J gene lost 9 bases, with 21 bases spanning the gap. The CDR3 is 15 amino acids. CDR1 is GTSNPN and CDR2 is SVGIG in the germline V gene (reference sequence). CDR3 nucleotide sequence: TGTGCCTGGAGGACAAGAACCGGAGGGCCGGGTGAGCAGTTCTTC. This gives the protein CAWRTRTGGPGEQFF.